These 13 T cell receptor beta chains were sequenced from one sample in a study of T cell responses to AZD1222 COVID-19 vaccine. Method: immunoSEQ multiplex PCR; TCRdb's copy keeps in-frame clones and lacks some. Here the sample spans approximately 150,000 clones, roughly 90% being singletons. Sequenced here: peripheral blood, sampled on day 0 of AZD1222 vaccination. These receptors all come from an adult in good health.

The CDR3 coding sequence is TGTGCCAGCACCAAGAAGACGGACAGGGGCTATGGCTACACCTTC. Its translation: CASTKKTDRGYGYTF. The chain links TRBV6-5 to TRBJ1-2; TRBD1 matches 9 bases. The CDR3 contains 15 residues. After removal of 7 bases from V and 4 bases from J, the junction contained 10 bases not matched to a gene. Germline CDR1 and CDR2: MNHEY and SVGAGI.

The count of this clone is one. V usage is TRBV4-1 and J usage is TRBJ1-3; no definite D call. The CDR3 has 16 residues. V was trimmed by 0 bases and J by 4 bases, leaving 13 bases between them. Germline loops: CDR1 MGHRA, CDR2 YSYEKL. CDR3 in amino acids: CASSQDRDPGGNTIYF. DNA for the CDR3: TGCGCCAGCAGCCAAGATCGAGACCCCGGCGGAAACACCATATATTTT.

The chain carries TRBV3-1 (or the pseudogene TRBV3-2) and TRBJ1-3; unclear D gene. CDR1 and CDR2 (germline): LGHDT, YNNKEL (reference sequence). V shed 3 bases and J shed 0 bases, with 9 bases lying between them. The CDR3 totals 15 residues. This CDR3 is CASSQDRSSGNTIYF. The DNA of the CDR3 is TGTGCCAGCAGCCAGGACCGAAGCTCTGGAAACACCATATATTTT.

In DNA form, the CDR3 reads TGTGCCAGCTCCCTTCTAAGCAATCAGCCCCAGCATTTT. It is translated as CASSLLSNQPQHF. This chain connects TRBV18 to TRBJ1-5, with D uncertain. The germline V gene has CDR1 KGHSH and CDR2 LQKENI. Trimming removed 6 bases from V and 1 base from J, with 7 bases in between. The CDR3 is made up of 13 amino acids.

J is TRBJ2-1 and V is TRBV4-2; 7 bases are a match to TRBD2. Germline loops: CDR1 LGHNA, CDR2 YNFKEQ. After removal of 2 bases from V and 7 bases from J, the junction contained 11 bases not matched to a gene. The CDR3 contains 16 residues. The CDR3 protein is CASSQPGLRTLNEQFF. The CDR3 DNA sequence: TGTGCCAGCAGCCAACCGGGACTAAGGACCCTAAATGAGCAGTTCTTC.

This chain links TRBV6-1 with TRBJ2-1; D may be TRBD2 (6 bases). Looked up from germline, CDR1 is MNHNS and CDR2 is SASEGT. The length of the CDR3 is 11 residues. The V gene lost 3 bases and the J gene lost 14 bases, with 11 bases spanning the gap. The CDR3 protein is CASSDHWREFF. In DNA, the CDR3 is TGTGCCAGCAGTGACCACTGGAGGGAGTTCTTC.

The rearrangement links TRBV28 to TRBJ2-7, with TRBD1 matching 11 bases. The CDR3 extends over 12 amino acids. The ends lost 11 bases at V and 11 bases at J; junction bases unmatched: 11. CDR1 is MDHEN, CDR2 SYDVKM, per germline. CDR3 sequence reads: CASLDRGLREYF. CDR3 DNA: TGTGCCTCCTTGGACAGGGGGCTGCGGGAGTACTTC.

The chain has TRBV15 and TRBJ2-3; D may match TRBD1 or TRBD2 (5 bases each). Trimming removed 0 bases from V and 6 bases from J, with 10 bases in between. Germline lookup yields CDR1 LNHNV and CDR2 YYDKDF (reference sequence). The CDR3 runs to 14 residues. CDR3 loop: CATSRDAGTDTQYF. In DNA form, the CDR3 reads TGTGCCACCAGCAGAGATGCAGGGACGGATACGCAGTATTTT.

CDR3 protein: CASSHPGGTGAGEQYF. The CDR3 nucleotides are TGTGCCAGCAGCCACCCCGGGGGGACAGGGGCCGGGGAGCAGTACTTC. V gene TRBV9 combines with J gene TRBJ2-7, with TRBD1 matching over 10 bases. CDR1 SGDLS and CDR2 YYNGEE come from the germline V gene. The CDR3 has 16 amino acids. The J segment lost 7 bases and the V segment lost 4 bases, leaving 14 bases of the junction unmatched.

This rearrangement joins TRBV11-2 to TRBJ2-7; either TRBD1 or TRBD2 may fit D (5 bases each). Germline lookup yields CDR1 SGHAT and CDR2 FQNNGV. The CDR3 extends over 12 amino acids. V lost 2 bases and J 6 bases, leaving 8 bases between the germline ends. The CDR3 loop reads CASSLQGREQYF. CDR3 nucleotide sequence: TGTGCCAGCAGCTTACAGGGACGCGAGCAGTACTTC.

This chain links TRBV2 with TRBJ1-6; D is unclear. CDR1 and CDR2 from the germline V gene are SNHLY and FYNNEI. The CDR3 is 13 residues long. Trimming took 6 bases from V and 6 from J, leaving 9 bases between them. The chain's CDR3 is CASRERINSPLHF. CDR3 DNA sequence: TGTGCCAGCAGGGAAAGGATTAATTCACCCCTCCACTTT.

V and J are TRBV27 and TRBJ2-7; the D is unclear. Trimming took 2 bases from V and 3 from J, leaving 8 bases between them. In germline, CDR1 is MNHEY, CDR2 SMNVEV (reference sequence). This CDR3 has 13 amino acids. As DNA, the CDR3 is TGTGCCAGCAGTTTAGGGGTATTCTACGAGCAGTACTTC. The encoded protein is CASSLGVFYEQYF.

V is TRBV9 and J is TRBJ1-1; D gene unclear. The CDR3 consists of 15 residues. Germline loops: CDR1 SGDLS, CDR2 YYNGEE. Trimming cost V 0 bases and J 3 bases, with 12 bases left between them. The CDR3: CASSVGTGVYTEAFF. The CDR3 DNA sequence: TGTGCCAGCAGCGTAGGGACCGGGGTATACACTGAAGCTTTCTTT.